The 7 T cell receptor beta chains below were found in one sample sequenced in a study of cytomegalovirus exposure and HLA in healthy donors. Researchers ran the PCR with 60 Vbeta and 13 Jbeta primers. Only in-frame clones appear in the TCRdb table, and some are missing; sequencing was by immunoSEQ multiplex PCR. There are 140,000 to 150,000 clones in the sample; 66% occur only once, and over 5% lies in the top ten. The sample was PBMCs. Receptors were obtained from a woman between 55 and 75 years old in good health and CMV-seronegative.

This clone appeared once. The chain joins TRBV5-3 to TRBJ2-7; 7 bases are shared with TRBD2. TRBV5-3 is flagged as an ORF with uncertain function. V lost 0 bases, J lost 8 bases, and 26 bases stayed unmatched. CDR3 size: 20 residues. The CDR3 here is CARSLAFGSGPRGAIAQQYF. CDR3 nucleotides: TGTGCCAGAAGCTTGGCGTTTGGTAGCGGGCCCCGAGGGGCAATTGCACAGCAGTACTTC.

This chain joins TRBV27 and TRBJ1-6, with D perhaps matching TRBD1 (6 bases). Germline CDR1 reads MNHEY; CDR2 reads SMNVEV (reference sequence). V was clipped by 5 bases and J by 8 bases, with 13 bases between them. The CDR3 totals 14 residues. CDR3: CASSPRTEYSPLHF. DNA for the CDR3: TGTGCCAGCAGTCCGAGGACAGAATATTCACCCCTCCACTTT.

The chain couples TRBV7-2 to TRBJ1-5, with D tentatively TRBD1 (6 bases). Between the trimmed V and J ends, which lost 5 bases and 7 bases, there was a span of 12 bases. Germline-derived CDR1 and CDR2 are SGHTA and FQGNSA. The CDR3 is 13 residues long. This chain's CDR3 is CASSQQGWQPQHF. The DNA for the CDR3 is TGTGCCAGCAGCCAACAGGGCTGGCAGCCCCAGCATTTT.

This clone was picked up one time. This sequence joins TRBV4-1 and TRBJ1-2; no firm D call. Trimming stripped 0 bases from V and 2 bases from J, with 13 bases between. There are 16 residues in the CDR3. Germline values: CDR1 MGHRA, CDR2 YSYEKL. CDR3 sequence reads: CASSQDLSRGNYGYTF. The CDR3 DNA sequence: TGCGCCAGCAGCCAAGATCTGTCTCGCGGGAACTATGGCTACACCTTC.

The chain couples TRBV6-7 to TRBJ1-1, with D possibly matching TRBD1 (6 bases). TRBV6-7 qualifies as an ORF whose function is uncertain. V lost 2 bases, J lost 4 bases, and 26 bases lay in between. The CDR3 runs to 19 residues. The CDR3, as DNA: TGTGCCAGCAGTTACCCTGAGTTCCGCTCGCACAGGGATAGCACTGAAGCTTTCTTT. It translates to CASSYPEFRSHRDSTEAFF.

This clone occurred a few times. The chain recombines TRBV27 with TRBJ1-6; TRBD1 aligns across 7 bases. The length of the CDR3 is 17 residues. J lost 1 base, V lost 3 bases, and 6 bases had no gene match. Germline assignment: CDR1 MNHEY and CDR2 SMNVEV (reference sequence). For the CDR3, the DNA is TGTGCCAGCAGTTTTCAGACAGGGAGGTCCTATAATTCACCCCTCCACTTT. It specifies CASSFQTGRSYNSPLHF.

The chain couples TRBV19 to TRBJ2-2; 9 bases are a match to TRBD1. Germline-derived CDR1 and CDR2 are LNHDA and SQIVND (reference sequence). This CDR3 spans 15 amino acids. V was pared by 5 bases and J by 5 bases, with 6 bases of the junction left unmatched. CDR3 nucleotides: TGTGCCAGTAGTTTGCGGACAGGGGAGACCGGGGAGCTGTTTTTT. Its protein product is CASSLRTGETGELFF. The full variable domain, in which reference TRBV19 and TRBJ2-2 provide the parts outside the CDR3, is DGGITQSPKYLFRKEGQNVTLSCEQNLNHDAMYWYRQDPGQGLRLIYYSQIVNDFQKGDIAEGYSVSREKKESFPLTVTSAQKNPTAFYLCASSLRTGETGELFFGEGSRLTVL.